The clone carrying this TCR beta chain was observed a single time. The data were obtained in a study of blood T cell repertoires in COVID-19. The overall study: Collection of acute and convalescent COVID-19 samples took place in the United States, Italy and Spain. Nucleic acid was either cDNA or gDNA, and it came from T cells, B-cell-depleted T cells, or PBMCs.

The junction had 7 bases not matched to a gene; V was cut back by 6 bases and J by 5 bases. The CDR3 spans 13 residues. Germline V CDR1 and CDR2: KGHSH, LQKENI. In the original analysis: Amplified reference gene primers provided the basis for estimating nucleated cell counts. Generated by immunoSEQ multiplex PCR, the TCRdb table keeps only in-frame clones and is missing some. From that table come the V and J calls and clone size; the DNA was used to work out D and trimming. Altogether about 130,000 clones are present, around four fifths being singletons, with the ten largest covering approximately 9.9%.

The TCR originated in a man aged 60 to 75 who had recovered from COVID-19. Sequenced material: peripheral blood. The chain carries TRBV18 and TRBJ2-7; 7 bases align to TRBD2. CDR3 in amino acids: CASSSGAYNEQYF. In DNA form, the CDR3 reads TGTGCCAGCTCGAGCGGGGCTTACAACGAGCAGTACTTC.